One and the same sample provided the 25 T cell receptor beta chains below, sequenced in a study of blood T cell repertoires in COVID-19. TCRdb keeps only in-frame clones here, not all; method: immunoSEQ multiplex PCR. The data hold under 400,000 clones, with around 89% observed a single time. The sample taken for sequencing was peripheral blood. The receptors were gathered from a woman younger than 45 with COVID-19, enrolled during active disease.

The chain employs TRBV10-2 and TRBJ1-1; D is uncertain. CDR1 is WSHSY and CDR2 is SAAADI in the germline V gene. V lost 0 bases, J lost 1 base, and 6 bases lay in between. The CDR3 has 14 amino acids. This CDR3 reads CASSESTGNTEAFF. CDR3 nucleotide sequence: TGCGCCAGCAGTGAGTCGACGGGGAACACTGAAGCTTTCTTT.

This clone was seen a single time. The J gene is TRBJ1-6, the V gene TRBV6-6, with unresolved D. Trimming shortened V by 8 bases and J by 10 bases, and 15 bases separated the two germline ends. There are 13 residues in the CDR3. Germline CDR1 MNHNY, CDR2 SVGAGI (reference sequence). The CDR3 sequence: CASGREMLSPLHF. In nucleotides, the CDR3 is TGTGCCAGCGGGAGGGAAATGTTATCACCCCTCCACTTT.

The V call is TRBV27, the J call TRBJ1-6, with a possible D match to TRBD1 (5 bases). The germline V gene encodes CDR1 MNHEY and CDR2 SMNVEV (reference sequence). The CDR3 is 15 residues long. The germline V and J ends were trimmed by 6 bases and 11 bases, with 20 bases remaining between them. The CDR3 DNA reads TGTGCCAGCAGCCGAAAGGTGGTTGGGGCGACACCCCTCCACTTT. It is translated as CASSRKVVGATPLHF.

This clone was found once. The DNA of the CDR3 is TGTGCCAGCAGCCTGTCCCGGGAAAAGTTCGGTGGCTACACCTTC. Residues: CASSLSREKFGGYTF. The gene calls are TRBV9 and TRBJ1-2; D unresolved. V lost 4 bases to trimming and J lost 7 bases, with 20 bases between them. The CDR3 totals 15 residues. The V gene's germline CDR1 is SGDLS and CDR2 YYNGEE.

The chain is built from TRBV29-1 and TRBJ2-3; D is possibly TRBD1 (5 bases). The CDR3 loop spans 15 amino acids. Germline assignment: CDR1 SQVTM and CDR2 ANQGSEA. Trimming pared 7 bases from V and 1 base from J, leaving 18 bases between. The CDR3 is CSAHTWGTGTDTQYF. The CDR3, as DNA: TGCAGCGCCCACACATGGGGCACGGGCACAGATACGCAGTATTTT.

A remark on this clone: The same CDR3 arises from other DNA sequences in this sample as well. The rearrangement links TRBV3-1 (or the pseudogene TRBV3-2) to TRBJ1-1; D is uncertain. Trimming removed 1 base at V and 2 bases at J, with 5 bases between. Germline CDR1 is LGHDT and CDR2 is YNNKEL (reference sequence). The CDR3 totals 13 residues. CDR3 nucleotide sequence: TGTGCCAGCAGCCAAGGTACTAACACTGAAGCTTTCTTT. It is translated as CASSQGTNTEAFF.

The V gene is TRBV6-2 or TRBV6-3, the J gene TRBJ1-4; possibly TRBD1 for D (5 bases). CDR3 size: 14 residues. Germline values: CDR1 MNHEY, CDR2 SVGEGT. Trimming cost V 0 bases and J 8 bases, with 10 bases left between them. The CDR3, as DNA: TGTGCCAGCAGTTACTCCAGGGTTGAGGAAAAACTGTTTTTT. This sequence encodes CASSYSRVEEKLFF.

CDR3 sequence (DNA): TGCGCCAGCAGCTTGCGCGGAGCGGGGAATACGCAGTATTTT. Protein: CASSLRGAGNTQYF. The J gene is TRBJ2-3, the V gene TRBV5-1; 7 nucleotides line up with TRBD2. CDR3 size: 14 residues. The V gene end was trimmed by 1 base and the J gene end by 7 bases; junction bases not matched to a gene: 6. The germline V gene encodes CDR1 SGHRS and CDR2 YFSETQ.

The chain employs TRBV5-1 and TRBJ2-6; 8 bases are a match to TRBD1. The CDR3 is 19 residues long. Germline V gene sequence: CDR1 SGHRS, CDR2 YFSETQ. The V segment lost 3 bases and the J segment 1 base; nucleotides outside the gene matches: 12. Written as DNA, the CDR3 is TGCGCCAGCAGCTCACTCGCAGGGACAGGCCTATCTGGGGCCAACGTCCTGACTTTC. Protein product: CASSSLAGTGLSGANVLTF.

V usage is TRBV2 and J usage is TRBJ1-6; 8 bases are shared with TRBD1. This CDR3 has 14 amino acids. V was clipped by 3 bases and J by 7 bases; unmatched bases: 2. Germline lookup yields CDR1 SNHLY and CDR2 FYNNEI. CDR3 DNA sequence: TGTGCCAGCAGTGATGACAGGGGAAATTCACCCCTCCACTTT. It encodes CASSDDRGNSPLHF.

Notes on this clone: The same CDR3 also results from other DNA sequences found in this sample. The J gene is TRBJ1-1, the V gene TRBV29-1; D is unresolved. Germline V gene lookup returns CDR1 SQVTM and CDR2 ANQGSEA. The CDR3 extends over 10 amino acids. Trimming pared 4 bases from V and 6 bases from J, leaving 6 bases between. The DNA for the CDR3 is TGCAGCGTTGTCGGGGCTGAAGCTTTCTTT. This codes for CSVVGAEAFF.

The chain links TRBV4-3 to TRBJ1-2; D gene uncertain. CDR1 LGHNA and CDR2 YSLEER come from the germline V gene. This CDR3 has 15 amino acids. V was trimmed by 4 bases and J by 0 bases, leaving 12 bases between them. CDR3 coding DNA: TGCGCCAGCAGCCCCCAGAGACACCCTAACTATGGCTACACCTTC. This codes for CASSPQRHPNYGYTF.

This chain uses TRBV29-1 with TRBJ1-1, with 10 nucleotides matching TRBD1. With V trimmed by 7 bases and J by 1 base, 15 bases remained unmatched. CDR1 and CDR2 (germline): SQVTM, ANQGSEA. The CDR3 extends over 17 amino acids. The CDR3 spells CSAAGWDRGFRNTEAFF. The CDR3 DNA follows: TGCAGCGCAGCTGGCTGGGACAGGGGTTTTCGGAACACTGAAGCTTTCTTT.

In nucleotides, the CDR3 is TGTGCCAGCTCTCGGGGTGTCACCGGGGAGCTGTTTTTT. Its protein product is CASSRGVTGELFF. The chain employs TRBV7-2 and TRBJ2-2; the D gene is possibly TRBD2 (5 bases). V lost 8 bases to trimming and J lost 4 bases, with 11 bases between them. Germline CDR1 SGHTA, CDR2 FQGNSA. The CDR3 consists of 13 residues.

This rearrangement joins TRBV4-1 to TRBJ1-5; TRBD1 matches at 9 bases. The CDR3 totals 15 residues. The V gene end was trimmed by 0 bases and the J gene end by 4 bases; junction bases not matched to a gene: 1. Germline CDR1 MGHRA, CDR2 YSYEKL. The CDR3 region is CASSQEQGANQPQHF. For the CDR3, the DNA is TGCGCCAGCAGCCAAGAACAGGGGGCAAATCAGCCCCAGCATTTT.

J is TRBJ1-6 and V is TRBV9; 7 bases align to TRBD1. Per germline, CDR1 SGDLS and CDR2 YYNGEE. This CDR3 has 15 residues. Trimming at V came to 3 bases and at J to 5 bases, leaving 5 bases not matched to a gene. CDR3 residues: CASSARQGDNSPLHF. The CDR3 DNA reads as TGTGCCAGCAGCGCCCGACAGGGAGATAATTCACCCCTCCACTTT.

V gene TRBV7-9 combines with J gene TRBJ2-5; D is possibly TRBD2 (6 bases). Germline V gives CDR1 SEHNR, CDR2 FQNEAQ (reference sequence). V gave up 11 bases and J gave up 5 bases, with 18 bases separating them. This CDR3 comprises 13 residues. The CDR3, as DNA: TGTGCCGCTTCGAAAGGCGGGGATGAGACCCAGTACTTC. The encoded protein is CAASKGGDETQYF. Filled out from reference TRBV7-9 and TRBJ2-5, the complete variable domain reads DTGVSQNPRHKITKRGQNVTFRCDPISEHNRLYWYRQTLGQGPEFLTYFQNEAQLEKSRLLSDRFSAERPKGSFSTLEIQRTEQGDSAMYLCAASKGGDETQYFGPGTRLLVL.

The chain joins TRBV7-2 to TRBJ1-4; the D gene is possibly TRBD1 (6 bases). The CDR3 spans 15 residues. The germline V gene has CDR1 SGHTA and CDR2 FQGNSA. With 8 bases removed from V and 3 bases from J, the gap between germline ends came to 16 bases. The CDR3: CASGGQRQANEKLFF. The CDR3 bases are TGTGCCAGCGGGGGCCAAAGGCAGGCTAATGAAAAACTGTTTTTT. The full variable domain, its missing parts supplied by reference TRBV7-2 and TRBJ1-4, is GAGVSQSPSNKVTEKGKDVELRCDPISGHTALYWYRQSLGQGLEFLIYFQGNSAPDKSGLPSDRFSAERTGGSVSTLTIQRTQQEDSAVYLCASGGQRQANEKLFFGSGTQLSVL.

This chain connects TRBV6-1 to TRBJ1-1, with D unresolved. CDR1 is MNHNS and CDR2 is SASEGT in the germline V gene. The CDR3 runs to 13 residues. Trimming removed 3 bases at V and 4 bases at J, with 9 bases between. The CDR3 DNA sequence: TGTGCCAGCAGTGAGTGGGGAGTCACTGAAGCTTTCTTT. It yields the protein CASSEWGVTEAFF.

V usage is TRBV7-2 and J usage is TRBJ2-3, with 15 bases matching TRBD2. The CDR3 is 17 residues long. With 2 bases clipped from V and 3 bases from J, the junction kept 3 bases outside the gene matches. Germline V gene lookup returns CDR1 SGHTA and CDR2 FQGNSA. CDR3: CASSLRTSGRGTDTQYF. CDR3 nucleotide sequence: TGTGCCAGCAGCTTACGGACTAGCGGGAGGGGGACAGATACGCAGTATTTT. Together with reference TRBV7-2 and TRBJ2-3, the CDR3 gives the full variable domain: GAGVSQSPSNKVTEKGKDVELRCDPISGHTALYWYRQSLGQGLEFLIYFQGNSAPDKSGLPSDRFSAERTGGSVSTLTIQRTQQEDSAVYLCASSLRTSGRGTDTQYFGPGTRLTVL.

This chain links TRBV5-1 with TRBJ2-6; maybe TRBD1 (5 bases). The CDR3 totals 15 residues. Trimming cost V 6 bases and J 1 base, with 11 bases left between them. Germline CDR1 and CDR2: SGHRS and YFSETQ. CDR3 in amino acids: CASTNGASGANVLTF. CDR3 coding DNA: TGCGCCAGCACCAATGGGGCTTCTGGGGCCAACGTCCTGACTTTC.

This rearrangement joins TRBV2 to TRBJ1-5; 10 bases fit TRBD1. Germline CDR1 reads SNHLY; CDR2 reads FYNNEI. V gave up 4 bases and J gave up 0 bases; unmatched junction bases: 9. The CDR3 contains 18 residues. CDR3 region: CASSVRTGGRASNQPQHF. Here the CDR3 DNA reads TGTGCCAGCAGTGTTAGGACAGGGGGAAGGGCTAGCAATCAGCCCCAGCATTTT.

The chain has TRBV3-1 (or the pseudogene TRBV3-2) and TRBJ1-2; the D gene is possibly TRBD1 (5 bases). V was pared by 3 bases and J by 4 bases, with 9 bases between. This CDR3 is built from 13 residues. CDR1 is LGHDT, CDR2 YNNKEL, per germline (reference sequence). CDR3 coding DNA: TGTGCCAGCAGCCAGGGGCAGCTCTATGGCTACACCTTC. This translates into CASSQGQLYGYTF.

The V gene is TRBV9, the J gene TRBJ2-3; the D gene is possibly TRBD1 (5 bases). V lost 7 bases and J 2 bases, leaving 14 bases between the germline ends. Per the germline V gene, CDR1 is SGDLS and CDR2 is YYNGEE. The CDR3 loop spans 14 amino acids. The DNA of the CDR3 is TGTGCCAGCGCAACCGGACAATACACAGATACGCAGTATTTT. It is translated as CASATGQYTDTQYF.

The chain joins TRBV5-6 to TRBJ1-5, with D maybe TRBD1 (6 bases). CDR3 size: 15 residues. The V gene's germline CDR1 is SGHDT and CDR2 YYEEEE. The V end was cut by 4 bases, the J end by 3 bases, with 14 bases between. CDR3 amino acids: CASSPRGAYNQPQHF. CDR3 coding DNA: TGTGCCAGCAGCCCTCGGGGGGCGTACAATCAGCCCCAGCATTTT.